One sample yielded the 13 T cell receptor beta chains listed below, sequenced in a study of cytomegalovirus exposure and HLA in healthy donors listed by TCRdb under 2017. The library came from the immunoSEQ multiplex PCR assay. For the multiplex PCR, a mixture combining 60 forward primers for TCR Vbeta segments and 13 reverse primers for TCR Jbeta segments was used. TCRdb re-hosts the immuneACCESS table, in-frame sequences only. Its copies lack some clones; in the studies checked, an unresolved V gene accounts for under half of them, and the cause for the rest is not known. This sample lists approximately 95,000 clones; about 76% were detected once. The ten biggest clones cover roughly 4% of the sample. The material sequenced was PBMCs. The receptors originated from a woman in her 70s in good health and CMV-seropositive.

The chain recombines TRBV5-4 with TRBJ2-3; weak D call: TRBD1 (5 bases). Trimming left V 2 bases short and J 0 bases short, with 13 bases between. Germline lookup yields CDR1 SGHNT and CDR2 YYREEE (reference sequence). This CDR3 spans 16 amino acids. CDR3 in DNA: TGTGCCAGCAGCTTCGTCAGGGAAACCAGCACAGATACGCAGTATTTT. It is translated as CASSFVRETSTDTQYF.

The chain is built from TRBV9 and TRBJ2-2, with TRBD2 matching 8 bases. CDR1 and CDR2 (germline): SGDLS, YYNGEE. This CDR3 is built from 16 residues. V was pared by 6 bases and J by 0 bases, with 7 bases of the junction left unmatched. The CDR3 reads CASTPGLASNTGELFF. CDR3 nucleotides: TGTGCCAGCACGCCTGGACTAGCCTCGAACACCGGGGAGCTGTTTTTT.

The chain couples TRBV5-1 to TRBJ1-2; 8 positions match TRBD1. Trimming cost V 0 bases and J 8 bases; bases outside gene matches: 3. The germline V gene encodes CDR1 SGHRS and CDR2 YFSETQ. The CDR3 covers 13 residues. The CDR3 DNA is TGCGCCAGCAGCTTGGTGACAGGGGAGGGCTACACCTTC. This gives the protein CASSLVTGEGYTF.

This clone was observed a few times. The CDR3 spells CASRPKGGTGTSWAKNIQYF. The DNA of the CDR3 is TGTGCAAGTCGCCCAAAAGGGGGGACAGGGACTTCTTGGGCCAAAAACATTCAGTACTTC. The chain couples TRBV12-2 to TRBJ2-4; the D segment call TRBD1 is taken from the table without a DNA check. TRBV12-2 counts as a pseudogene. This CDR3 is built from 20 residues.

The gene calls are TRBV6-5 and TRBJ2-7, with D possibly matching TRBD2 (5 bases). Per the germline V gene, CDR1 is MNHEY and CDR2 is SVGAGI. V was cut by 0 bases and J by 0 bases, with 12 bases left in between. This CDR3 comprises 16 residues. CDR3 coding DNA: TGTGCCAGCAGTTACTCGAGGACGGGAATCTCCTACGAGCAGTACTTC. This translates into CASSYSRTGISYEQYF.

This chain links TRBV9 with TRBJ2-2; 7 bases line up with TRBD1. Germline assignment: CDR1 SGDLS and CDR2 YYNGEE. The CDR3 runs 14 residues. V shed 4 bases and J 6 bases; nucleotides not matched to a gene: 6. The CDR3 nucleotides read TGTGCCAGCAGCCATTTACAGGGGCCCGGGGAGCTGTTTTTT. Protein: CASSHLQGPGELFF.

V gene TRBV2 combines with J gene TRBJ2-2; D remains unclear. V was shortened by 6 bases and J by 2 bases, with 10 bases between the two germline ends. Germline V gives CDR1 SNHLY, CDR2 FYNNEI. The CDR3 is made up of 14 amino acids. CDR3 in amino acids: CASRGLRNTGELFF. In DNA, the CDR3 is TGTGCCAGCAGGGGCCTTCGTAACACCGGGGAGCTGTTTTTT.

The DNA for the CDR3 is TGTGCCAGCAGCGTAGACGCGACAGGGGGCCCGCCTTTCTTT. This codes for CASSVDATGGPPFF. V usage is TRBV9 and J usage is TRBJ1-1, with 10 bases identical to TRBD1. The CDR3 extends over 14 amino acids. Trimming removed 0 bases from V and 12 bases from J; junction bases left unmatched: 8. Germline V CDR1 and CDR2: SGDLS, YYNGEE.

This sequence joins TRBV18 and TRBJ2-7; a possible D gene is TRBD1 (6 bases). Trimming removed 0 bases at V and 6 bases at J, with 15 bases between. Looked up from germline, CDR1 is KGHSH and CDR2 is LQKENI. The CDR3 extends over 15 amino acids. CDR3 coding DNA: TGTGCCAGCTCACCACCGCGGCAGGGGATGGCCGAGCAGTACTTC. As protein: CASSPPRQGMAEQYF.

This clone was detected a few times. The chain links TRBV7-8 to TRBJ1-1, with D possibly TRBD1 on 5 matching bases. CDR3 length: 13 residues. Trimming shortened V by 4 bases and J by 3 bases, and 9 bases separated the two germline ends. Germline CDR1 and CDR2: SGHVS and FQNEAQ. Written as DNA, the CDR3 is TGTGCCAGCAGCTATGACAGTTACACTGAAGCTTTCTTT. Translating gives CASSYDSYTEAFF. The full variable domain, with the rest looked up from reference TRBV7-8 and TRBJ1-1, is GAGVSQSPRYKVAKRGQDVALRCDPISGHVSLFWYQQALGQGPEFLTYFQNEAQLDKSGLPSDRFFAERPEGSVSTLKIQRTQQEDSAVYLCASSYDSYTEAFFGQGTRLTVV.

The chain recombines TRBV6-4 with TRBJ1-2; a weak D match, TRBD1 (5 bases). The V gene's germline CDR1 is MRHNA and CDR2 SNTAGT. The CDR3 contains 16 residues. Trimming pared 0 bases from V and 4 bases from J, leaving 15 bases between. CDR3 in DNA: TGTGCCAGCAGTGACTCGAAAGGGGACTTTCCCTATGGCTACACCTTC. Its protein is CASSDSKGDFPYGYTF.

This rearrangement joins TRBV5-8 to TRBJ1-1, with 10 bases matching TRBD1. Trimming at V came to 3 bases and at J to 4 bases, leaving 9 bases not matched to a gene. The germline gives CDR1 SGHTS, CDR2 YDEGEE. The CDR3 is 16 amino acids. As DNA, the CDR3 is TGTGCCAGCAGCTACACCGGGACAGGGGATCGCACTGAAGCTTTCTTT. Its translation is CASSYTGTGDRTEAFF.

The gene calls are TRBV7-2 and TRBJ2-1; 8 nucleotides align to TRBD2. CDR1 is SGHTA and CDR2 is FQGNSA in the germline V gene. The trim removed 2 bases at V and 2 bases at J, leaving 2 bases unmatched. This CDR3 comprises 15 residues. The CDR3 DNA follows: TGTGCCAGCAGCTTAATGCGGGAGGCCTACAATGAGCAGTTCTTC. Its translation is CASSLMREAYNEQFF.